The 19 T cell receptor beta chains given below trace back to one sample, sequenced in a study of control samples from healthy donors and cancer patients. This table comes from immunoSEQ multiplex PCR, and its TCRdb copy is limited to in-frame clones, with some not included. There are about 100,000 clones in the sample; about 90% occur only once, and more than 15% lies in the top ten. The sample consisted of blood. The receptor source for this set is a woman aged 45 to 65 in good health.

The count of this clone is one. The chain uses TRBV7-2 and TRBJ1-5, with TRBD1 matching over 7 bases. V trimming: 3 bases; J trimming: 1 base; junction bases outside the gene matches: 3. Germline CDR1 and CDR2: SGHTA and FQGNSA. The CDR3 runs to 15 residues. This chain's CDR3 is CASSLTGLSNQPQHF. The CDR3 coding sequence is TGTGCCAGCAGCTTGACAGGGTTGAGCAATCAGCCCCAGCATTTT.

The V and J genes are TRBV7-9 and TRBJ1-2; D may be TRBD1 (5 bases). V shed 4 bases and J shed 3 bases, with 21 bases lying between them. Germline CDR1 SEHNR, CDR2 FQNEAQ (reference sequence). This CDR3 region has 17 residues. The CDR3 nucleotides read TGTGCCAGCAGCTCGCCCCCCGGCAGGGCCCTTTACTATGGCTACACCTTC. It is translated as CASSSPPGRALYYGYTF. The full variable domain, with the rest looked up from reference TRBV7-9 and TRBJ1-2, is DTGVSQNPRHKITKRGQNVTFRCDPISEHNRLYWYRQTLGQGPEFLTYFQNEAQLEKSRLLSDRFSAERPKGSFSTLEIQRTEQGDSAMYLCASSSPPGRALYYGYTFGSGTRLTVV.

In this sample, this clone turned up once. V and J are TRBV24-1 and TRBJ1-6; D gene ambiguous. Per germline, CDR1 KGHDR and CDR2 SFDVKD. There are 17 residues in the CDR3. Trimming shortened V by 1 base and J by 5 bases, and 14 bases separated the two germline ends. In nucleotides, the CDR3 is TGTGCCACCAGTGATTTAACCCGGGGAGTTAATAATTCACCCCTCCACTTT. This gives the protein CATSDLTRGVNNSPLHF.

CDR3 amino acids: CASSWERTDTQYF. DNA of the CDR3: TGTGCCAGCAGCTGGGAGAGGACAGATACGCAGTATTTT. The V gene is TRBV7-9, the J gene TRBJ2-3; D perhaps matches TRBD2 (5 bases). The CDR3 loop spans 13 amino acids. Germline CDR1 and CDR2: SEHNR and FQNEAQ (reference sequence). With 4 bases removed from V and 3 bases from J, the gap between germline ends came to 8 bases.

The V and J genes are TRBV30 and TRBJ1-3, with D possibly TRBD1 on 6 matching bases. This CDR3 has 13 residues. The V and J ends lost 6 bases and 1 base respectively, with 10 bases between them. Germline V lookup: CDR1 GTSNPN, CDR2 SVGIG (reference sequence). The DNA for the CDR3 is TGTGCCTGTCCAGGGGATTCTGGAAACACCATATATTTT. It is translated as CACPGDSGNTIYF.

This chain uses TRBV3-1 (or the pseudogene TRBV3-2) with TRBJ2-7; TRBD1 or TRBD2 may be the D gene (6 bases each). The CDR3 is 15 amino acids. Germline loops: CDR1 LGHDT, CDR2 YNNKEL (reference sequence). Deletions cut 4 bases from V and 0 bases from J, with 13 bases between. The CDR3: CASSLGGPSSYEQYV. Here the CDR3 DNA reads TGTGCCAGCAGCCTCGGGGGCCCGAGCTCCTACGAGCAGTACGTC.

The chain employs TRBV7-3 and TRBJ2-1, with 9 bases fitting TRBD2. Germline values: CDR1 SGHTA, CDR2 FQGTGA. The CDR3 runs to 17 residues. With V trimmed by 4 bases and J by 6 bases, 13 bases remained unmatched. This CDR3 is CASSSQLTSGAGNEQFF. As DNA, the CDR3 is TGTGCCAGCAGCTCCCAACTGACTAGCGGAGCTGGCAATGAGCAGTTCTTC.

This chain uses TRBV9 with TRBJ2-7, with 8 bases identical to TRBD2. Germline values: CDR1 SGDLS, CDR2 YYNGEE. The CDR3 has 14 residues. The V gene end was trimmed by 4 bases and the J gene end by 3 bases; junction bases not matched to a gene: 6. The CDR3 nucleotides are TGTGCCAGCAGCACGGGGGGGCTCTTCTACGAGCAGTACTTC. This gives the protein CASSTGGLFYEQYF.

In this sample, this clone turned up once. The chain uses TRBV9 and TRBJ2-3, with 10 bases that match TRBD2. Trimming took 3 bases from V and 5 from J; bases not matched to a gene: 6. The CDR3 runs to 15 residues. CDR1 SGDLS and CDR2 YYNGEE come from the germline V gene. CDR3 protein: CASSALAGAEDTQYF. CDR3 nucleotide sequence: TGTGCCAGCAGCGCGCTAGCGGGAGCCGAAGATACGCAGTATTTT. The variable domain in full, completed from reference TRBV9 and TRBJ2-3, reads DSGVTQTPKHLITATGQRVTLRCSPRSGDLSVYWYQQSLDQGLQFLIQYYNGEERAKGNILERFSAQQFPDLHSELNLSSLELGDSALYFCASSALAGAEDTQYFGPGTRLTVL.

V and J are TRBV7-8 and TRBJ1-2; 8 bases map to TRBD1. With 8 bases clipped from V and 3 bases from J, the junction kept 14 bases outside the gene matches. The CDR3 is 16 residues long. Germline V gene data show CDR1 as SGHVS and CDR2 as FQNEAQ. In DNA, the CDR3 is TGTGCCAGCGCGTCGTCGTCAGGGGGCGCCTACTATGGCTACACCTTC. Protein sequence: CASASSSGGAYYGYTF.

The V gene is TRBV6-1, the J gene TRBJ2-1; 10 bases line up with TRBD1. Trimming at V came to 1 base and at J to 10 bases, leaving 10 bases not matched to a gene. This CDR3 comprises 16 residues. Per the germline V gene, CDR1 is MNHNS and CDR2 is SASEGT. The CDR3 protein is CASSEVPGTGVQEQFF. The CDR3, as DNA: TGTGCCAGCAGTGAAGTCCCCGGGACAGGGGTTCAGGAGCAGTTCTTC.

The chain recombines TRBV27 with TRBJ2-2, with D hard to call. Looked up from germline, CDR1 is MNHEY and CDR2 is SMNVEV (reference sequence). The V end was cut by 1 base, the J end by 5 bases, with 8 bases between. CDR3 length equals 14 residues. CDR3 sequence: CASSLLDVTGELFF. The CDR3 DNA reads TGTGCCAGCAGTTTATTAGACGTTACCGGGGAGCTGTTTTTT.

J is TRBJ1-5 and V is TRBV12-3 or TRBV12-4, with TRBD1 matching over 8 bases. J was trimmed by 7 bases and V by 8 bases; bases with no gene match: 7. The CDR3 has 13 residues. This chain's CDR3 is CASLGQGGQPQHF. CDR3 nucleotides: TGTGCCAGCCTCGGACAGGGAGGCCAGCCCCAGCATTTT.

The CDR3 loop is CASSSGTGAGELFF. CDR3 sequence (DNA): TGCGCCAGCAGCTCCGGGACAGGGGCCGGGGAGCTGTTTTTT. This chain links TRBV5-1 with TRBJ2-2; 10 bases map to TRBD1. The CDR3 consists of 14 residues. The V gene's germline CDR1 is SGHRS and CDR2 YFSETQ. The V and J ends lost 3 bases and 6 bases, in that order; junction bases with no gene match: 2.

This chain uses TRBV7-2 with TRBJ1-1; TRBD1 is a possible D gene (5 bases). The CDR3 runs 13 residues. Trimming took 7 bases from V and 1 from J, leaving 10 bases between them. The V gene's germline CDR1 is SGHTA and CDR2 FQGNSA. The CDR3 here is CASTRGGNTEAFF. CDR3 coding DNA: TGTGCCAGCACCCGTGGGGGGAACACTGAAGCTTTCTTT.

The rearrangement links TRBV28 to TRBJ2-5, with D uncertain. V was pared by 1 base and J by 7 bases, with 7 bases between. The CDR3 has 12 amino acids. Germline V gives CDR1 MDHEN, CDR2 SYDVKM. The CDR3 nucleotides read TGTGCCAGCAGTTTATACAAGATGACCCAGTACTTC. As protein: CASSLYKMTQYF.

This clone was picked up one time. The V call is TRBV6-1, the J call TRBJ1-5, with TRBD1 matching over 8 bases. V shed 3 bases and J 5 bases; nucleotides not matched to a gene: 6. Germline CDR1 MNHNS, CDR2 SASEGT. The CDR3 covers 15 residues. CDR3 in amino acids: CASSEDRVPDQPQHF. The CDR3 DNA reads as TGTGCCAGCAGTGAGGACAGGGTTCCGGATCAGCCCCAGCATTTT.

The chain uses TRBV6-5 and TRBJ1-1; 8 bases align to TRBD1. With V trimmed by 7 bases and J by 4 bases, 8 bases remained unmatched. The CDR3 sequence is 14 residues long. CDR1 is MNHEY and CDR2 is SVGAGI in the germline V gene. For the CDR3, the DNA is TGTGCCAGCACCAGGGGGCGCCGGTCCACTGAAGCTTTCTTT. Its protein product is CASTRGRRSTEAFF.

The rearrangement joins TRBV6-1 to TRBJ2-7, with D maybe TRBD2 (5 bases). The germline V gene has CDR1 MNHNS and CDR2 SASEGT. Between the trimmed V and J ends, which lost 2 bases and 1 base, there was a span of 9 bases. The CDR3 has 14 amino acids. CDR3 in amino acids: CASSEFGVSYEQYF. CDR3 bases: TGTGCCAGCAGTGAATTCGGGGTATCCTACGAGCAGTACTTC.